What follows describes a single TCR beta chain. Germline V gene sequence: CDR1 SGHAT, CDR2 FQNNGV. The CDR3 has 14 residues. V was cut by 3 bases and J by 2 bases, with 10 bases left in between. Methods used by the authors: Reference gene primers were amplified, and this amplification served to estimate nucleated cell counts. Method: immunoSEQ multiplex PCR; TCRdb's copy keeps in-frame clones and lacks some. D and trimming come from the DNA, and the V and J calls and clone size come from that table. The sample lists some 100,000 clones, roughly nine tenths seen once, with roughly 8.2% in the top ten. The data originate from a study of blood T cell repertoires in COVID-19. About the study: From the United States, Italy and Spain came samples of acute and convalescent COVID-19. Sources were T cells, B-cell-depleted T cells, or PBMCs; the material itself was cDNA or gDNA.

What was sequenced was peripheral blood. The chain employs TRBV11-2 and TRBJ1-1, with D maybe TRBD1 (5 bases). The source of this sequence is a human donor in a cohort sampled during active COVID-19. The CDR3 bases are TGTGCCAGCAGCTTCCTACAGGAAAACACTGAAGCTTTCTTT. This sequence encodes CASSFLQENTEAFF.